A selection of T cell receptor beta chains follows, all from one sample in a study of CD8 T cells in ankylosing spondylitis. From the 5' RACE reads, TCRdb called clonotypes with MiXCR, one entry per CDR3 protein. Among about 220,000 distinct CDR3 sequences listed, around 17% were seen once. The specimen sequenced was blood, either unsorted or a sorted T cell fraction (not recorded which). The origin of the receptors is a male donor with ankylosing spondylitis. CDR3s include the opening cysteine and the closing phenylalanine or tryptophan. The order of the fields is CDR3 DNA, CDR3 protein, clone size, D gene, V gene, J gene. A D gene is named only where the DNA matches it firmly. Not every row has a clone size; where given, it reads once, few, many or a size class.

CDR3nt: TGTGCCTGCCTCGTCGGCAGTAACTATGGCTACACCTTC
CDR3aa: CACLVGSNYGYTF
abundance: -
d_gene: -
v_gene: TRBV19
j_gene: TRBJ1-2

CDR3nt: TGCAGTGCTAGTAAAGGTGCGGGAATTTACGAGCAGTACTTC
CDR3aa: CSASKGAGIYEQYF
abundance: -
d_gene: -
v_gene: TRBV20-1
j_gene: TRBJ2-7

CDR3nt: TGTGCCAGCAGCTCCCGGACGACTGAAGCTTTCTTT
CDR3aa: CASSSRTTEAFF
abundance: -
d_gene: -
v_gene: TRBV11-2
j_gene: TRBJ1-1

CDR3nt: TGTGCCAGCAGCCGACAGGTCCTGCCAGATACGCAGTATTTT
CDR3aa: CASSRQVLPDTQYF
abundance: many
d_gene: -
v_gene: TRBV11-2
j_gene: TRBJ2-3

CDR3nt: TGTGCCAGCAGCTTAGGACTAGCGACCTACGAGCAGTACTTC
CDR3aa: CASSLGLATYEQYF
abundance: many
d_gene: TRBD2
v_gene: TRBV7-2
j_gene: TRBJ2-7

CDR3nt: TGCAGCGTTGAAGGACAGGGTGTTGGCTACACCTTC
CDR3aa: CSVEGQGVGYTF
abundance: -
d_gene: TRBD1
v_gene: TRBV29-1
j_gene: TRBJ1-2

CDR3nt: TGTGCCAGCAGCCCCCCCGACAGGGCCGCCTATGGCTACACCTTC
CDR3aa: CASSPPDRAAYGYTF
abundance: few
d_gene: TRBD1
v_gene: TRBV11-2
j_gene: TRBJ1-2

CDR3nt: TGTGCCAGCTCCTATGGGGCAAGCGGAAAGTACCAAGAGACCCAGTACTTC
CDR3aa: CASSYGASGKYQETQYF
abundance: -
d_gene: -
v_gene: TRBV12-3/TRBV12-4
j_gene: TRBJ2-5

CDR3nt: TGCAGCGTTGGACAGGGGGTATTCGATACGCAGTATTTT
CDR3aa: CSVGQGVFDTQYF
abundance: few
d_gene: TRBD1
v_gene: TRBV29-1
j_gene: TRBJ2-3

CDR3nt: TGTGCCAGCAGCGACAGGGGGTTTACTGAAGCTTTCTTT
CDR3aa: CASSDRGFTEAFF
abundance: few
d_gene: TRBD1
v_gene: TRBV7-8
j_gene: TRBJ1-1

CDR3nt: TGTGCCAGCAGCTTTGGAGCGGAGGCCTACAATGAGCAGTTCTTC
CDR3aa: CASSFGAEAYNEQFF
abundance: few
d_gene: -
v_gene: TRBV7-2
j_gene: TRBJ2-1

CDR3nt: TGTGCCAGCACAATAACTTCGCCTGAAAAACTGTTTTTT
CDR3aa: CASTITSPEKLFF
abundance: -
d_gene: -
v_gene: TRBV12-3/TRBV12-4
j_gene: TRBJ1-4

CDR3nt: TGTGCCAGCAGCCCCCCGGGGGGGGATTCCTACAATGAGCAGTTCTTC
CDR3aa: CASSPPGGDSYNEQFF
abundance: few
d_gene: TRBD2
v_gene: TRBV7-9
j_gene: TRBJ2-1

CDR3nt: TGTGCCAGCGGGGACGGGGGGCGCTACAATGAGCAGTTCTTC
CDR3aa: CASGDGGRYNEQFF
abundance: -
d_gene: -
v_gene: TRBV19
j_gene: TRBJ2-1

CDR3nt: TGCGCCAGCAGTGTCGGTCTTTTCTCCTACGAGCAGTACTTC
CDR3aa: CASSVGLFSYEQYF
abundance: few
d_gene: -
v_gene: TRBV10-2
j_gene: TRBJ2-7

CDR3nt: TGTGCCAGCAGCGGCGACGGAAACTACGAGCAGTACTTC
CDR3aa: CASSGDGNYEQYF
abundance: few
d_gene: -
v_gene: TRBV7-9
j_gene: TRBJ2-7

CDR3nt: TGTGCCAGCAGCCAAGATCTTGTAGACAGGGACTCTGGAAACACCATATATTTT
CDR3aa: CASSQDLVDRDSGNTIYF
abundance: few
d_gene: TRBD1
v_gene: TRBV4-2
j_gene: TRBJ1-3

CDR3nt: TGTGCCAGCAGTGCCCCAGAGGGGGACAGGGGAATAGGCTACACCTTC
CDR3aa: CASSAPEGDRGIGYTF
abundance: -
d_gene: TRBD1
v_gene: TRBV25-1
j_gene: TRBJ1-2

CDR3nt: TGCGCCAGCAGCCAGGACAGGCTGAGCTCCTACGAGCAGTACTTC
CDR3aa: CASSQDRLSSYEQYF
abundance: few
d_gene: TRBD1
v_gene: TRBV4-1
j_gene: TRBJ2-7

CDR3nt: TGTGCCAGCACCTACGCCGGGACGGAAGATTATAGCAATCAGCCCCAGCATTTT
CDR3aa: CASTYAGTEDYSNQPQHF
abundance: few
d_gene: -
v_gene: TRBV6-2/TRBV6-3
j_gene: TRBJ1-5

CDR3nt: TGTGCCAGCAGCTCAACCAGCGAGGGAACCCCCACAGATACGCAGTATTTT
CDR3aa: CASSSTSEGTPTDTQYF
abundance: few
d_gene: -
v_gene: TRBV7-9
j_gene: TRBJ2-3

CDR3nt: TGTGCCAGCAGCGCTAGGGATGACGGACCACACACTGAAGCTTTCTTT
CDR3aa: CASSARDDGPHTEAFF
abundance: few
d_gene: -
v_gene: TRBV7-9
j_gene: TRBJ1-1

CDR3nt: TGCAGCGTTGAAGATGGAGGGGGGGGAGAGACCCAGTACTTC
CDR3aa: CSVEDGGGGETQYF
abundance: few
d_gene: -
v_gene: TRBV29-1
j_gene: TRBJ2-5

CDR3nt: TGTGCCAGCAGGGTAGCGGGAGGCGCGTGGGAGCAGTACTTC
CDR3aa: CASRVAGGAWEQYF
abundance: few
d_gene: TRBD2
v_gene: TRBV7-8
j_gene: TRBJ2-7

CDR3nt: TGTGCCAGCAGCCTGGGCAGTAGCTCCTACGAGCAGTACTTC
CDR3aa: CASSLGSSSYEQYF
abundance: -
d_gene: -
v_gene: TRBV25-1
j_gene: TRBJ2-7

CDR3nt: TGTGCCAGCAGCCCGGGGTTTGGACACAATGAGCAGTTCTTC
CDR3aa: CASSPGFGHNEQFF
abundance: few
d_gene: -
v_gene: TRBV6-1
j_gene: TRBJ2-1

CDR3nt: TGTGCCAGCAGACCAGCGGCCTACAATGAGCAGTTCTTC
CDR3aa: CASRPAAYNEQFF
abundance: few
d_gene: -
v_gene: TRBV7-2
j_gene: TRBJ2-1

CDR3nt: TGTGCCAGCAGTTTCAGGGGGCACGGGAACACTGAAGCTTTCTTT
CDR3aa: CASSFRGHGNTEAFF
abundance: few
d_gene: TRBD1
v_gene: TRBV12-3/TRBV12-4
j_gene: TRBJ1-1

CDR3nt: TGTGCCAGCAGCTCGCCATCGGACAGGGAGGGTGGAAACACCATATATTTT
CDR3aa: CASSSPSDREGGNTIYF
abundance: -
d_gene: TRBD1
v_gene: TRBV7-9
j_gene: TRBJ1-3

CDR3nt: TGCGCCAGCAGCCAAGGATGGGACAGGGGATACGAGCAGTACTTC
CDR3aa: CASSQGWDRGYEQYF
abundance: -
d_gene: TRBD1
v_gene: TRBV4-3
j_gene: TRBJ2-7

CDR3nt: TGTGCCAGCAGTTTAGAGGCAGGGTGGGGCAATCAGCCCCAGCATTTT
CDR3aa: CASSLEAGWGNQPQHF
abundance: few
d_gene: -
v_gene: TRBV12-3/TRBV12-4
j_gene: TRBJ1-5

CDR3nt: TGCAGTGCTAGAGTTCGAGCTCCGGACAGACCCTACGAGCAGTACTTC
CDR3aa: CSARVRAPDRPYEQYF
abundance: few
d_gene: -
v_gene: TRBV20-1
j_gene: TRBJ2-7

CDR3nt: TGTGCCAGCAGTTTAGAGGGACTGCGAAGAACCGGAGCTAACTATGGCTACACCTTC
CDR3aa: CASSLEGLRRTGANYGYTF
abundance: -
d_gene: -
v_gene: TRBV12-3/TRBV12-4
j_gene: TRBJ1-2

CDR3nt: TGTGCCAGCAGAGACAACAACAGGGCTGGAAACACCATATATTTT
CDR3aa: CASRDNNRAGNTIYF
abundance: few
d_gene: -
v_gene: TRBV12-3/TRBV12-4
j_gene: TRBJ1-3

CDR3nt: TGTGCCAGCAGCCAAGAAACACGGGCGGGAGAGATATACAATGAGCAGTTCTTC
CDR3aa: CASSQETRAGEIYNEQFF
abundance: few
d_gene: TRBD2
v_gene: TRBV3-1
j_gene: TRBJ2-1

CDR3nt: TGTGCCAGCAGCAATTTAGGGGGGGCTGGCGGCTACACCTTC
CDR3aa: CASSNLGGAGGYTF
abundance: many
d_gene: -
v_gene: TRBV12-3/TRBV12-4
j_gene: TRBJ1-2

CDR3nt: TGCAGCGTTGAAGATCTTCAAAGCCTCAATGAGCAGTTCTTC
CDR3aa: CSVEDLQSLNEQFF
abundance: many
d_gene: -
v_gene: TRBV29-1
j_gene: TRBJ2-1

CDR3nt: TGTGCCACCAGTGACCCCGAGGGGGAGAACATTCAGTACTTC
CDR3aa: CATSDPEGENIQYF
abundance: few
d_gene: -
v_gene: TRBV24-1
j_gene: TRBJ2-4

CDR3nt: TGTGCCACCAGCAGAGATGACGGAAGCTATGGCTACACCTTC
CDR3aa: CATSRDDGSYGYTF
abundance: -
d_gene: -
v_gene: TRBV15
j_gene: TRBJ1-2

CDR3nt: TGTGCCAGCAGCTGGCCCCTGGCGGGGGACCAAGAGACCCAGTACTTC
CDR3aa: CASSWPLAGDQETQYF
abundance: few
d_gene: TRBD2
v_gene: TRBV7-9
j_gene: TRBJ2-5

CDR3nt: TGTGCCAGCAGCTCCCGGGTTATCTCCTACGAGCAGTACTTC
CDR3aa: CASSSRVISYEQYF
abundance: -
d_gene: -
v_gene: TRBV5-6
j_gene: TRBJ2-7

CDR3nt: TGTGCCAGCAGCCTAATGGGGGGCCCCACTGAAGCTTTCTTT
CDR3aa: CASSLMGGPTEAFF
abundance: few
d_gene: -
v_gene: TRBV12-3/TRBV12-4
j_gene: TRBJ1-1

CDR3nt: TGCGCCAGCAGCCAAGATGGGGGGGCCTACTACGAGCAGTACTTC
CDR3aa: CASSQDGGAYYEQYF
abundance: many
d_gene: -
v_gene: TRBV4-1
j_gene: TRBJ2-7

CDR3nt: TGCAGCGTTGAAGATCTTGGAAAAACAGGGGAGTCCTACGAGCAGTACTTC
CDR3aa: CSVEDLGKTGESYEQYF
abundance: few
d_gene: TRBD1
v_gene: TRBV29-1
j_gene: TRBJ2-7

CDR3nt: TGCAGTGCCTCCCCCTGGGGAACAGATACGCAGTATTTT
CDR3aa: CSASPWGTDTQYF
abundance: -
d_gene: -
v_gene: TRBV20-1
j_gene: TRBJ2-3

CDR3nt: TGTGCCAGCAGTGACCCTGGGACCCCAGATACGCAGTATTTT
CDR3aa: CASSDPGTPDTQYF
abundance: -
d_gene: -
v_gene: TRBV6-1
j_gene: TRBJ2-3

CDR3nt: TGTGCCAGCAGTTTACCGACAGGGGGTGGCTACACCTTC
CDR3aa: CASSLPTGGGYTF
abundance: few
d_gene: TRBD1
v_gene: TRBV27
j_gene: TRBJ1-2

CDR3nt: TGCAGCGCCCCGGGTAGCTCCTACAATGAGCAGTTCTTC
CDR3aa: CSAPGSSYNEQFF
abundance: -
d_gene: -
v_gene: TRBV20-1
j_gene: TRBJ2-1

CDR3nt: TGCGCCAGCAGCCATGGGACTAGCGGAACCTACGAGCAGTACTTC
CDR3aa: CASSHGTSGTYEQYF
abundance: many
d_gene: TRBD2
v_gene: TRBV4-1
j_gene: TRBJ2-7

CDR3nt: TGCGCCAGCAGCCAAGATTCCCCGGGGGGGGAGCTGTTTTTT
CDR3aa: CASSQDSPGGELFF
abundance: -
d_gene: -
v_gene: TRBV4-3
j_gene: TRBJ2-2

CDR3nt: TGTGCCAGCAGTTGGGGTAGCGGGAGGGTCACAGATACGCAGTATTTT
CDR3aa: CASSWGSGRVTDTQYF
abundance: few
d_gene: TRBD2
v_gene: TRBV6-2/TRBV6-3
j_gene: TRBJ2-3

CDR3nt: TGTGCCACCAGCAGAGATGAAGGGCGGGAGTCTATCTACAATGAGCAGTTCTTC
CDR3aa: CATSRDEGRESIYNEQFF
abundance: many
d_gene: TRBD2
v_gene: TRBV15
j_gene: TRBJ2-1

CDR3nt: TGCGCCAGCAGCCAAGATTGGCAGGATACCTACGAGCAGTACTTC
CDR3aa: CASSQDWQDTYEQYF
abundance: many
d_gene: -
v_gene: TRBV4-3
j_gene: TRBJ2-7

CDR3nt: TGTGCCAGCAGCTTTGTCGGTGGCGGTTGGATCACAGATACGCAGTATTTT
CDR3aa: CASSFVGGGWITDTQYF
abundance: -
d_gene: -
v_gene: TRBV5-6
j_gene: TRBJ2-3